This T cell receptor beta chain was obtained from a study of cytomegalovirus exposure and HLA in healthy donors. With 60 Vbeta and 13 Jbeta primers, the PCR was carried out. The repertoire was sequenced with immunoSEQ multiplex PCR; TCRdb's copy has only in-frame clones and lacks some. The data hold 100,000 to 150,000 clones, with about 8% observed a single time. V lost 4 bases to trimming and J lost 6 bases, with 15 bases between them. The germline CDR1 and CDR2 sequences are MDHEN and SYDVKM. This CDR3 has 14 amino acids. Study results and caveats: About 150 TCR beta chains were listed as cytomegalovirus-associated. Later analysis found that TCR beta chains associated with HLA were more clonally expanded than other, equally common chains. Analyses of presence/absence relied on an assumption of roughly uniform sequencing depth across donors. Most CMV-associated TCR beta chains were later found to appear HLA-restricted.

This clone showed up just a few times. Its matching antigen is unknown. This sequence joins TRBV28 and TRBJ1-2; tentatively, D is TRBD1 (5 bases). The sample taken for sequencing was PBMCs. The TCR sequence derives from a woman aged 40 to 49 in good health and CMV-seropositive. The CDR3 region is CASSWDWRDDGYTF. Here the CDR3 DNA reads TGTGCCAGCAGTTGGGACTGGAGGGACGATGGCTACACCTTC.